This T cell receptor (beta chain) is drawn from a study of CD8+CD57+ T cells in acquired aplastic anemia. This clonotype was recorded at least ten times. CDR3 and TCR beta VDJ profiling relied on a genomic DNA template. MiXCR was run by TCRdb on the reads, yielding one entry per CDR3 protein. The profile shows 150,000 to 200,000 distinct CDR3 sequences, roughly 65% of them singletons. Selection for sequencing was limited to patients who had shown CD8+CD57+ cell expansion by flow cytometry. CDR3 length: 12 amino acids. Per the germline V gene, CDR1 is MNHEY and CDR2 is SMNVEV (reference sequence). Trimming shortened V by 4 bases and J by 7 bases, and 11 bases separated the two germline ends.

This rearrangement joins TRBV27 to TRBJ2-7; TRBD1 might be the D (5 bases). The source of this sequence is a human donor with aplastic anemia. The sequenced sample consisted of sorted CD4+, CD8+, or CD8+CD57+ T cells (not recorded which) from PBMCs. The CDR3 DNA follows: TGTGCCAGCAGTTCGTCACCAGGGGAGCAGTACTTC. It translates to CASSSSPGEQYF.